Reported below is one TCR beta chain. What it recognizes is unknown. The sample comes from a study of cytomegalovirus exposure and HLA in healthy donors. Overall study results and limits: Later work showed greater clonal expansion in HLA-associated TCR beta chains than in equally common others.

Germline V gene sequence: CDR1 GTSNPN, CDR2 SVGIG (reference sequence). V shed 2 bases and J shed 7 bases, with 11 bases lying between them. This CDR3 spans 12 amino acids. The PCR ran on 60 Vbeta and 13 Jbeta primers. TCRdb's copy holds only in-frame clones and misses some; the assay was immunoSEQ multiplex PCR. Here the sample spans more than 90,000 clones, approximately 80% being singletons. The sample comprised PBMCs. V and J are TRBV30 and TRBJ1-2; no firm D call. This clonotype was obtained from a female donor in good health and CMV-seronegative. As DNA, the CDR3 is TGTGCCTGGAGTTTCTCGTACGGTGGCTACACCTTC. It encodes CAWSFSYGGYTF. Complete variable domain (other parts from reference TRBV30 and TRBJ1-2): SQTIHQWPATLVQPVGSPLSLECTVEGTSNPNLYWYRQAAGRGLQLLFYSVGIGQISSEVPQNLSASRPQDRQFILSSKKLLLSDSGFYLCAWSFSYGGYTFGSGTRLTVV.